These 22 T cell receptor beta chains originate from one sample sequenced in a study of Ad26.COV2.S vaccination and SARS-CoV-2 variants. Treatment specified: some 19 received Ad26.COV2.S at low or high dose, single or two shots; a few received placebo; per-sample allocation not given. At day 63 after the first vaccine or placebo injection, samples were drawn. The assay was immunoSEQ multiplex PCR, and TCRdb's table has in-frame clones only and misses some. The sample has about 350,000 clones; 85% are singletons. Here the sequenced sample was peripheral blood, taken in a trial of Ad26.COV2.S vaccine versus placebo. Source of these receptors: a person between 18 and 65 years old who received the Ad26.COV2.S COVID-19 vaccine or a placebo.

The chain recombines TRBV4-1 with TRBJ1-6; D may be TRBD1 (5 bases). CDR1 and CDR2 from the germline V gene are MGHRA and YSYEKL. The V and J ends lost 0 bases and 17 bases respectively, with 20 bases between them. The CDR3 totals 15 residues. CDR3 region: CASSQDGQASRDFHF. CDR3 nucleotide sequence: TGCGCCAGCAGCCAAGACGGGCAGGCTAGCAGGGACTTCCACTTT.

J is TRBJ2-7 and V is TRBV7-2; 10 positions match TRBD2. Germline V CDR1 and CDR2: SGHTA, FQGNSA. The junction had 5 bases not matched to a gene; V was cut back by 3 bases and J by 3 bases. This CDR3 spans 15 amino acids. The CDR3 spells CASSFSGGSVYEQYF. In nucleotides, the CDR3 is TGTGCCAGCAGCTTTAGCGGGGGGAGCGTCTACGAGCAGTACTTC.

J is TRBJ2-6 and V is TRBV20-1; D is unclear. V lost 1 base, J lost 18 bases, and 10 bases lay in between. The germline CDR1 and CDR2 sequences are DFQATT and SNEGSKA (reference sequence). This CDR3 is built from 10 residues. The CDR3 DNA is TGCAGTGCTAGAGGTGGCACGACGACTTTC. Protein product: CSARGGTTTF.

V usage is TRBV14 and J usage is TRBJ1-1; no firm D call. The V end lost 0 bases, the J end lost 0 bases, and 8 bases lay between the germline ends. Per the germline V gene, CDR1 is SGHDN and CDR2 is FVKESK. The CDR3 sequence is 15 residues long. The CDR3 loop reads CASSQEVLMNTEAFF. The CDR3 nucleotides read TGTGCCAGCAGCCAAGAGGTTCTTATGAACACTGAAGCTTTCTTT.

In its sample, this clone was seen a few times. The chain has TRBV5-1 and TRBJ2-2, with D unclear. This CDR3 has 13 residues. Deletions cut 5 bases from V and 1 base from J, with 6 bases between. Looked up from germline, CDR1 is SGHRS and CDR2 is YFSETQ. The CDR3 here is CASRAMNTGELFF. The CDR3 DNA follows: TGCGCCAGCAGGGCTATGAACACCGGGGAGCTGTTTTTT.

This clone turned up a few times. The CDR3 loop reads CASSEGATDTQYF. CDR3 DNA sequence: TGCGCCAGCAGTGAGGGGGCGACAGATACGCAGTATTTT. The genes are TRBV10-1 and TRBJ2-3; possible D gene TRBD1, 5 bases. The V end was cut by 2 bases, the J end by 3 bases, with 6 bases between. CDR3 length equals 13 residues. The germline gives CDR1 WNHNN, CDR2 SYGVQD (reference sequence).

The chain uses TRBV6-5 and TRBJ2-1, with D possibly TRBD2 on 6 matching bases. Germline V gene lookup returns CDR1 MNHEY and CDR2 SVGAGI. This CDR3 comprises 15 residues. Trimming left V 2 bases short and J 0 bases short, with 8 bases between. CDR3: CASSYGGSSYNEQFF. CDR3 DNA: TGTGCCAGCAGTTACGGAGGGAGCTCCTACAATGAGCAGTTCTTC.

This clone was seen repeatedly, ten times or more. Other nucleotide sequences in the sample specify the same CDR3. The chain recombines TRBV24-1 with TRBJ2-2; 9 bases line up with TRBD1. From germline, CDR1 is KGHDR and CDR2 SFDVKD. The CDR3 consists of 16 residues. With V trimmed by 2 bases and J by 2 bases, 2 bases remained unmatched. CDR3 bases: TGTGCCACCAGTGATTCGGGACAGGGCAACACCGGGGAGCTGTTTTTT. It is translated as CATSDSGQGNTGELFF.

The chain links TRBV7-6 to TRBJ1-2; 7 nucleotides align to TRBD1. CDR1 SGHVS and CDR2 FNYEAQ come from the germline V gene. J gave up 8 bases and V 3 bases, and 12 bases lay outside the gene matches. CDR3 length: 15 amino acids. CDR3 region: CASSLGTALTYGYTF. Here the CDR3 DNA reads TGTGCCAGCAGCTTGGGGACAGCTCTCACGTACGGCTACACCTTC.

The CDR3 region has the DNA TGTGCCAGCAGTTTTTTGGCTAGCGGGAGGAATGAGCAGTTCTTC. Its translation: CASSFLASGRNEQFF. The chain uses TRBV28 and TRBJ2-1, with TRBD2 matching 11 bases. V gave up 3 bases and J gave up 7 bases; unmatched junction bases: 5. Per germline, CDR1 MDHEN and CDR2 SYDVKM. This CDR3 region has 15 residues.

The CDR3 protein is CASSFGGRPNQETQYF. CDR3 sequence (DNA): TGTGCCAGCAGTTTTGGAGGGAGACCAAACCAAGAGACCCAGTACTTC. The V gene is TRBV7-2, the J gene TRBJ2-5, with D perhaps TRBD2 (6 bases). Per the germline V gene, CDR1 is SGHTA and CDR2 is FQGNSA. The V gene lost 6 bases and the J gene lost 0 bases, with 17 bases spanning the gap. The CDR3 consists of 16 residues.

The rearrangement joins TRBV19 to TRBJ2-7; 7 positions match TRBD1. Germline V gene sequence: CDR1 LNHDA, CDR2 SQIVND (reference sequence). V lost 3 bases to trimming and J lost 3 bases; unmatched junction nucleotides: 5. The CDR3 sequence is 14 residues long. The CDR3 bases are TGTGCCAGTAGTATTCCTCACAGGGGCTACGAGCAGTACTTC. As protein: CASSIPHRGYEQYF.

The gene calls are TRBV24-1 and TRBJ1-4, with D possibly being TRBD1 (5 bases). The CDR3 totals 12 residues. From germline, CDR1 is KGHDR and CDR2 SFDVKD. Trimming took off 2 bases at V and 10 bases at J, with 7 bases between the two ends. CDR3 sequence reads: CATSDWGGKLFF. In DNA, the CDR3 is TGTGCCACCAGTGATTGGGGGGGAAAACTGTTTTTT.

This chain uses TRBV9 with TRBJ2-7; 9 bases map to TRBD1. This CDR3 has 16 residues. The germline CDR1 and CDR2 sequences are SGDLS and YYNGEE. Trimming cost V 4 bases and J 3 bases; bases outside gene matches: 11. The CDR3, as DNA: TGTGCCAGCAGCAAAGCCGGGACAGGGTCGAACTACGAGCAGTACTTC. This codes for CASSKAGTGSNYEQYF. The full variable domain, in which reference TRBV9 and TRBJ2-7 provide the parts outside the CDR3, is DSGVTQTPKHLITATGQRVTLRCSPRSGDLSVYWYQQSLDQGLQFLIQYYNGEERAKGNILERFSAQQFPDLHSELNLSSLELGDSALYFCASSKAGTGSNYEQYFGPGTRLTVT.

The CDR3 nucleotides read TGTGCCAGTAGTATAGGTAGCGGATCATCCTACGAGCAGTACTTC. Residues: CASSIGSGSSYEQYF. This chain uses TRBV19 with TRBJ2-7; a possible D gene is TRBD2 (6 bases). Germline V gene lookup returns CDR1 LNHDA and CDR2 SQIVND (reference sequence). The CDR3 spans 15 residues. V was cut by 1 base and J by 1 base, with 11 bases left in between.

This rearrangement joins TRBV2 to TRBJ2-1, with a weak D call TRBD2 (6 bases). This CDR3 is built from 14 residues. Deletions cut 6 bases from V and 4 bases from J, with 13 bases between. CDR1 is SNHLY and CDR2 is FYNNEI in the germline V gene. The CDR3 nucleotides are TGTGCCAGCAGGCCGGGACTTGGGTACAATGAGCAGTTCTTC. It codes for CASRPGLGYNEQFF.

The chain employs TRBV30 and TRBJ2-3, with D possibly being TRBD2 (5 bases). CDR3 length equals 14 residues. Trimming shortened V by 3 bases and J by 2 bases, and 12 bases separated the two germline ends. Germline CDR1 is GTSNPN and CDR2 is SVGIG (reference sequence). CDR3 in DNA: TGTGCCTGGAGGATTAATGACTACACAGATACGCAGTATTTT. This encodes CAWRINDYTDTQYF.

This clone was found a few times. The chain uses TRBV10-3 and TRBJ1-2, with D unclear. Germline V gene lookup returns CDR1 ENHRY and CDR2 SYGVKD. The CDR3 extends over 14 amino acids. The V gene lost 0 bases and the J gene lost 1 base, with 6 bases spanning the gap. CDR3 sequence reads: CAISESADNYGYTF. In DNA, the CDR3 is TGTGCCATCAGTGAGTCGGCGGATAACTATGGCTACACCTTC.

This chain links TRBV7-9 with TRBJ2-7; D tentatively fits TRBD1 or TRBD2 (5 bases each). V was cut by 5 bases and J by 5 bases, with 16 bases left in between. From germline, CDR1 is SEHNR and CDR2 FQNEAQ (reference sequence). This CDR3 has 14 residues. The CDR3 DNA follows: TGTGCCAGCAGCCCGGCGCCGGGGCACAACGAGCAGTACTTC. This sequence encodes CASSPAPGHNEQYF.

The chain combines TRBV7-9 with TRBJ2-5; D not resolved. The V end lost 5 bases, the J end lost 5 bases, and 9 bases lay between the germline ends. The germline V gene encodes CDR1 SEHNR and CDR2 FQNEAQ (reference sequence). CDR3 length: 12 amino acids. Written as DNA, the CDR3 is TGTGCCAGCAGCGCTACGGAGGAGACCCAGTACTTC. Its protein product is CASSATEETQYF.

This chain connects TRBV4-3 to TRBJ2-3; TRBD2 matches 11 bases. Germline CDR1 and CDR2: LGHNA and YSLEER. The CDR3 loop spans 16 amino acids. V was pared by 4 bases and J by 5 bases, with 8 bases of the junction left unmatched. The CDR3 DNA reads TGCGCCAGCAGCCGGGGTAGCGGGAGGGCTGGAGATACGCAGTATTTT. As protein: CASSRGSGRAGDTQYF.

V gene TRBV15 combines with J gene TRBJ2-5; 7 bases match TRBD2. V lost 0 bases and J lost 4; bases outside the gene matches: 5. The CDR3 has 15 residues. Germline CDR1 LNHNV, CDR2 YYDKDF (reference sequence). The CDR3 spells CATSRELAGAETQYF. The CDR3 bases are TGTGCCACCAGCAGAGAATTGGCGGGAGCAGAGACCCAGTACTTC.